The sequence of this TCR beta chain was determined in a study of blood T cells in healthy people across ages. Next came a second PCR, run for about 6 to 12 cycles, which used a sample-barcoded 5' primer along with a J-beta primer mix. A template-switch adaptor containing 12 random nucleotides labeled each cDNA molecule. Every sample returned 2.5 million or more CDR3-containing paired-end reads. TCRdb processed the 5' RACE reads anew with MiXCR; each CDR3 protein has one entry. Among about 670,000 distinct CDR3 sequences listed, roughly half were seen once. Looked up from germline, CDR1 is DFQATT and CDR2 is SNEGSKA (reference sequence). This CDR3 contains 17 residues. V was pared by 0 bases and J by 4 bases, with 8 bases of the junction left unmatched. Isolated PBMCs totaled at least 7 million in each sample.

This TCR was recovered from an elderly woman in good health. This chain uses TRBV20-1 with TRBJ2-1, with 11 bases identical to TRBD2. The specimen was blood. DNA for the CDR3: TGCAGTGCTAGAGATCTACTAGCGGGGGTTTCATACAATGAGCAGTTCTTC. This translates into CSARDLLAGVSYNEQFF.